This T cell receptor beta chain was sequenced during a study of regulatory T cells in long-lasting Graves disease. There are 14 residues in the CDR3. V lost 7 bases, J lost 6 bases, and 8 bases stayed unmatched. CDR1 SNHLY and CDR2 FYNNEI come from the germline V gene. The time point denotes: persistent/refractory GD, antithyroid drugs over 5 years with positive TRAb. The TCR library was made from RNA that had been extracted from PBMCs in TRIzol. Enrollment of patients was through an endocrinology department in Xi'an, China. Study results and limitations: Graves' patients with persistent disease showed TCR diversity lower than patients newly diagnosed. There was favoring of TRBV28, TRBJ1-2 and TRBJ2-5 in persistent disease.

Of note for this clonotype: What it binds is not known.

Arm-PCR of CDR3 regions and iRepertoire HTBI primers were the basis on which TCR beta libraries were built. Under the authors' procedure: The samples yielded approximately 62 TRBV and around 15 TRBJ segments. TCRdb redid the calling of the multiplex PCR reads with MiXCR, one entry per CDR3 protein. The V and J calls were determined by TCRdb, not by the authors. The sample holds 350,000 to 450,000 distinct CDR3 sequences, around 20% seen once. The clonotype was recovered from a female donor with Graves disease. The rearrangement joins TRBV2 to TRBJ2-1; 8 bases agree with TRBD2. Here the sequenced sample was peripheral blood mononuclear cells (PBMCs), taken when the disease was refractory, from a patient treated with antithyroid drugs. CDR3 coding DNA: TGTGCCAGCACCCAGGGTAGCGGGGCCAATGAGCAGTTCTTC. This gives the protein CASTQGSGANEQFF.